The T cell receptor (beta chain) described here comes from a study of shared clonotypes between healthy human individuals. Across the study: Sampling drew on donors who were two women and a few men aged 18 to 49.

Researchers ran the assay at a deep level. The table came from immunoSEQ multiplex PCR; TCRdb's copy has only in-frame clones and leaves some out. The sample has roughly 2.1 million clones; under 95% are singletons. Study results and limitations: Across a handful of donors, naive CD4 shared 5% to 5.5%, naive CD8 under 4%, memory CD4 about 2.5%, memory CD8 0.4% to 0.5%. The study sampled only blood, and tissue repertoires likely differ.

This CDR3 region has 15 residues. The junction had 7 bases not matched to a gene; V was cut back by 5 bases and J by 1 base. Germline V gene sequence: CDR1 SGHVS, CDR2 FQNEAQ. Concerning this clone itself: Its cognate antigen is unknown.

Naive CD8 cells lacked CD45RO and underwent positive selection for CCR7, leaving out terminally differentiated effector memory CD45RA+ cells. The receptor was isolated from a man aged 18 to 30 in good health. Some clones in this sample may be carry-over from other donors' samples. Sequencing was carried out using naive CD8+ T cells from PBMCs. The gene calls are TRBV7-8 and TRBJ2-5; 7 bases agree with TRBD1. CDR3 loop: CASSDGTVLQETQYF. In DNA, the CDR3 is TGTGCCAGCAGCGATGGGACAGTCCTCCAAGAGACCCAGTACTTC.